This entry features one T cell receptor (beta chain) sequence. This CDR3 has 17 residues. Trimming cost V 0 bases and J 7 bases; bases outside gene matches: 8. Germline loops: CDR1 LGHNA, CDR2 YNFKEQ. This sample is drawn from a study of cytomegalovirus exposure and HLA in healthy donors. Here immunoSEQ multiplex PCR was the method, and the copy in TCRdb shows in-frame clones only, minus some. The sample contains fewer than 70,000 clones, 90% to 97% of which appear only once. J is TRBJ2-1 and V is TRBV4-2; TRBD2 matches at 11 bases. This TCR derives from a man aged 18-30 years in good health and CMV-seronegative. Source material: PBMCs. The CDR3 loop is CASSQDQTSGIGNEQFF. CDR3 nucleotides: TGTGCCAGCAGCCAAGACCAGACTAGCGGGATTGGGAATGAGCAGTTCTTC.